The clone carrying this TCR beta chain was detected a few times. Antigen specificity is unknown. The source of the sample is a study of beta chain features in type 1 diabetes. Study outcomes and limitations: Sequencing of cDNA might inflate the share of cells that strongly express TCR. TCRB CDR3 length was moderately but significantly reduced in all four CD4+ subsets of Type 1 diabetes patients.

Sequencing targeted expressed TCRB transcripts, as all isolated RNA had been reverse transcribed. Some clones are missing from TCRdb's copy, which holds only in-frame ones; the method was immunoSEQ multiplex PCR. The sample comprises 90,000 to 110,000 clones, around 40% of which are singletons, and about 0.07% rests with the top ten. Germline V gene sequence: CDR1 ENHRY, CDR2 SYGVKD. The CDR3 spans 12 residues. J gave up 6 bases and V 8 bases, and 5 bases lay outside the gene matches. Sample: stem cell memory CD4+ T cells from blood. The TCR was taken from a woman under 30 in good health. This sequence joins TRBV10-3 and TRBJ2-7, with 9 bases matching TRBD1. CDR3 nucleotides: TGTGCCATCGGGGGACAGGGAATCGAGCAGTACTTC. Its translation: CAIGGQGIEQYF.